This T cell receptor (beta chain) was captured by sequencing in a study of blood T cells in healthy people across ages. Study-wide points: Donors of long life had a larger count of naive CD4+ cells and greater diversity than aged donors.

There are 13 residues in the CDR3. Germline V gene data show CDR1 as SGHRS and CDR2 as YFSETQ. V was cut by 5 bases and J by 5 bases, with 14 bases left in between. In regard to this clonotype: Its antigen remains unidentified.

Caucasian, healthy and from Russia, the donors were aged between about 6 and 90. Investigators took about 10 milliliters of peripheral blood from every donor. Through a sample-barcoded 5' primer and a J-beta primer mix, a second PCR was run for roughly 6 to 11 cycles. Tags on each cDNA molecule came from a template-switch adaptor with 12 random nucleotides. TCRdb re-called the 5' RACE reads through MiXCR, storing one row per CDR3 protein. The sample lists some 1.4 million distinct CDR3 sequences, around 39% occurring once. Sequencing used blood. The V and J genes are TRBV5-1 and TRBJ2-7, with D tentatively TRBD2 (5 bases). This receptor was taken from a woman younger than 35 in good health. The CDR3 DNA sequence: TGCGCCAGCAGACTTGGGAGAAACCACGAGCAGTACTTC. Amino acids: CASRLGRNHEQYF.